These 6 T cell receptor beta chains share one sample of origin, sequenced in a study of T cell responses to AZD1222 COVID-19 vaccine. Sequencing was performed with immunoSEQ multiplex PCR; in TCRdb, only in-frame clones are kept and a portion is missing. This table holds some 150,000 clones, about 88% found once. The sample was peripheral blood, taken on day 0 of AZD1222 vaccination. All receptors come from an adult in good health.

A few counts support this clone. This chain joins TRBV11-2 and TRBJ1-6; 7 nucleotides align to TRBD1. The CDR3 has 18 residues. Trimming cost V 5 bases and J 0 bases; bases outside gene matches: 10. CDR1 and CDR2 from the germline V gene are SGHAT and FQNNGV. The CDR3 spells CASSPGDSVSSYNSPLHF. CDR3 sequence (DNA): TGTGCCAGCAGCCCAGGGGACAGTGTGAGCTCCTATAATTCACCCCTCCACTTT.

The chain couples TRBV27 to TRBJ2-1; D is undetermined. The length of the CDR3 is 12 residues. Trimming shortened V by 5 bases and J by 10 bases, and 12 bases separated the two germline ends. Germline CDR1 reads MNHEY; CDR2 reads SMNVEV (reference sequence). In nucleotides, the CDR3 is TGTGCCAGCAGTCCCCAGTCCGGGGAGCAGTTCTTC. Its translation is CASSPQSGEQFF.

The chain uses TRBV5-6 and TRBJ1-2; 9 nucleotides line up with TRBD1. Trimming took 4 bases from V and 8 from J; bases not matched to a gene: 9. This CDR3 has 14 residues. Germline CDR1 SGHDT, CDR2 YYEEEE. CDR3 bases: TGTGCCAGCAGCCTAGGACAGGGGTTAGTCGGCTACACCTTC. Translation: CASSLGQGLVGYTF.

This clone has more than one count but fewer than ten. V is TRBV18 and J is TRBJ2-7; TRBD1 aligns across 7 bases. V lost 2 bases to trimming and J lost 7 bases; unmatched junction nucleotides: 5. In germline, CDR1 is KGHSH, CDR2 LQKENI. The CDR3 length is 13 residues. Here the CDR3 reads CASSPDRAREQYF. CDR3 nucleotide sequence: TGTGCCAGCTCACCAGACAGGGCAAGGGAGCAGTACTTC.

The chain recombines TRBV19 with TRBJ1-1; no clear D. Germline CDR1 is LNHDA and CDR2 is SQIVND (reference sequence). This CDR3 has 13 amino acids. Trimming cost V 7 bases and J 4 bases, with 13 bases left between them. The CDR3 protein is CASTLHRGTEAFF. The CDR3 nucleotides read TGTGCCAGTACCCTCCACCGGGGCACTGAAGCTTTCTTT. The whole variable domain, filled in from reference TRBV19 and TRBJ1-1, reads DGGITQSPKYLFRKEGQNVTLSCEQNLNHDAMYWYRQDPGQGLRLIYYSQIVNDFQKGDIAEGYSVSREKKESFPLTVTSAQKNPTAFYLCASTLHRGTEAFFGQGTRLTVV.

The chain carries TRBV3-1 (or the pseudogene TRBV3-2) and TRBJ2-1, with 8 bases aligning to TRBD1. CDR3 length: 13 amino acids. V was pared by 1 base and J by 15 bases, with 8 bases of the junction left unmatched. Germline V CDR1 and CDR2: LGHDT, YNNKEL (reference sequence). The chain's CDR3 is CASSQVYRDRMFF. The DNA of the CDR3 is TGTGCCAGCAGCCAAGTATACCGGGACAGGATGTTCTTC.